This paragraph covers one T cell receptor beta chain sequence. Its antigen is currently unknown. The germline V gene has CDR1 DFQATT and CDR2 SNEGSKA (reference sequence). CDR3 size: 13 residues. With V trimmed by 6 bases and J by 12 bases, 11 bases remained unmatched. This entry comes from a study of CD8 T cells in ankylosing spondylitis. Study-wide findings and caveats: Disease-linked clones reportedly concentrated significantly in matched ankylosing spondylitis synovial fluid. Both synovial fluid and blood in reactive arthritis had previously been reported to carry some motif variants. It appeared that ankylosing spondylitis blood was characterized by a TCR beta motif of several highly homologous variants.

Quantitative molecular-barcoded 5'-RACE generated the TCR beta libraries. TCRdb re-derived calls from the 5' RACE reads in MiXCR, one entry per CDR3 protein. Among roughly 450,000 distinct CDR3 sequences listed, roughly 27% were seen once. The chain couples TRBV20-1 to TRBJ2-1; 10 bases fit TRBD2. Sample: blood, either unsorted or a sorted T cell fraction (not recorded which). The TCR originated in a male donor with ankylosing spondylitis. In nucleotides, the CDR3 is TGCAGTGCCAAGACTAGCGGGCTACAACCGCAGTTCTTC. Its translation is CSAKTSGLQPQFF.